Presented here are 27 T cell receptor beta chains from one specimen sequenced in a study of CD8 T cells in ankylosing spondylitis. Using its own MiXCR run on the 5' RACE reads, TCRdb lists one record per CDR3 protein. The data show hundreds of thousands of distinct CDR3 sequences, about an eighth seen once. Study-wide findings and caveats: A motif in TCR beta, a set of eight or nine highly homologous variants, appeared characteristic of ankylosing spondylitis blood.

Their antigen targets remain unknown. The material sequenced was blood, either unsorted or a sorted T cell fraction (not recorded which). Receptor source: a male donor with ankylosing spondylitis.

The rearrangement uses TRBV7-2 and TRBJ2-5, with 11 bases lining up with TRBD2. CDR1 and CDR2 from the germline V gene are SGHTA and FQGNSA. The J segment lost 9 bases and the V segment lost 5 bases, leaving 8 bases of the junction unmatched. The CDR3 is 14 amino acids. The CDR3 nucleotides read TGTGCCAGCAGCCCCGGGACTAGCGGAGGAGCCCAGTACTTC. Translating gives CASSPGTSGGAQYF.

This chain connects TRBV5-1 to TRBJ2-7, with D unresolved. The germline CDR1 and CDR2 sequences are SGHRS and YFSETQ. This CDR3 contains 13 residues. The V end lost 5 bases, the J end lost 5 bases, and 14 bases lay between the germline ends. The CDR3 sequence: CASRLSLPNEQYF. Written as DNA, the CDR3 is TGCGCCAGCAGATTGTCCTTACCCAACGAGCAGTACTTC.

The genes are TRBV7-9 and TRBJ1-1, with a possible D match to TRBD1 (6 bases). The CDR3 covers 14 residues. CDR1 SEHNR and CDR2 FQNEAQ come from the germline V gene (reference sequence). V was trimmed by 4 bases and J by 5 bases, leaving 14 bases between them. The chain's CDR3 is CASSSRGGQTEAFF. The CDR3 nucleotides read TGTGCCAGCAGCTCCAGAGGGGGTCAGACTGAAGCTTTCTTT.

This clonotype has at least ten counts. The gene calls are TRBV7-2 and TRBJ2-7, with D tentatively TRBD1 or TRBD2 (5 bases each). The CDR3 is 16 amino acids. Looked up from germline, CDR1 is SGHTA and CDR2 is FQGNSA. The germline V and J ends were trimmed by 1 base and 0 bases, with 13 bases remaining between them. CDR3 region: CASSLVGGGSSYEQYF. The CDR3 region has the DNA TGTGCCAGCAGCTTAGTTGGTGGGGGTTCCTCCTACGAGCAGTACTTC.

This clonotype occurred a few times. V gene TRBV5-6 combines with J gene TRBJ2-5, with D unresolved. V gave up 2 bases and J gave up 1 base, with 9 bases separating them. This CDR3 is 14 amino acids long. Germline CDR1 reads SGHDT; CDR2 reads YYEEEE. The CDR3 DNA follows: TGTGCCAGCAGCTTTGGGCAGCCCCAAGAGACCCAGTACTTC. It specifies CASSFGQPQETQYF.

The chain is built from TRBV6-2 or TRBV6-3 and TRBJ2-1; no reliable D call. The CDR3 contains 15 residues. Looked up from germline, CDR1 is MNHEY and CDR2 is SVGEGT. V dropped 3 bases and J dropped 0 bases, with 9 bases sitting between them. CDR3 residues: CASSYHPSSYNEQFF. The CDR3 DNA follows: TGTGCCAGCAGTTATCATCCGAGCTCCTACAATGAGCAGTTCTTC.

This clonotype was counted between two and nine times. The chain links TRBV29-1 to TRBJ2-1; 7 nucleotides agree with TRBD1. The V segment lost 8 bases and the J segment 4 bases; nucleotides outside the gene matches: 11. This CDR3 region has 14 residues. Germline CDR1 and CDR2: SQVTM and ANQGSEA. CDR3 nucleotide sequence: TGCAGCACCCGGGGACAGATCCCATACAATGAGCAGTTCTTC. Translation gives CSTRGQIPYNEQFF.

The chain uses TRBV5-5 and TRBJ2-3; a weak D match, TRBD1 (5 bases). CDR1 is SGHKS, CDR2 YYEKEE, per germline (reference sequence). There are 14 residues in the CDR3. Trimming removed 3 bases at V and 4 bases at J, with 12 bases between. CDR3 amino acids: CASSSTTAADTQYF. DNA for the CDR3: TGTGCCAGCAGCTCGACGACAGCCGCAGATACGCAGTATTTT.

This clonotype was seen only a few times. The V call is TRBV7-2, the J call TRBJ2-1, with 8 positions matching TRBD2. The CDR3 covers 14 residues. The V gene end was trimmed by 2 bases and the J gene end by 5 bases; junction bases not matched to a gene: 2. Per the germline V gene, CDR1 is SGHTA and CDR2 is FQGNSA. The CDR3 sequence: CASSLTRGDNEQFF. The CDR3 DNA sequence: TGTGCCAGCAGCTTAACGCGGGGGGACAATGAGCAGTTCTTC.

The chain combines TRBV7-9 with TRBJ1-1; D call uncertain. Germline lookup yields CDR1 SEHNR and CDR2 FQNEAQ (reference sequence). V was trimmed by 1 base and J by 5 bases, leaving 17 bases between them. This CDR3 contains 16 residues. The CDR3 coding sequence is TGTGCCAGCAGCTTAGGGGTGGTCACGGTCGAGACTGAAGCTTTCTTT. Translation gives CASSLGVVTVETEAFF.

The gene calls are TRBV2 and TRBJ1-3; D is unclear. CDR3 size: 13 residues. V shed 8 bases and J shed 2 bases, with 10 bases lying between them. CDR1 is SNHLY and CDR2 is FYNNEI in the germline V gene. CDR3 sequence: CASLEGPGNTIYF. For the CDR3, the DNA is TGTGCCAGCCTAGAGGGCCCTGGAAACACCATATATTTT.

The sample holds many counts of this clonotype. The V gene is TRBV9, the J gene TRBJ1-6; TRBD1 might be the D (5 bases). The CDR3 is 16 residues long. Germline V gene data show CDR1 as SGDLS and CDR2 as YYNGEE. Trimming stripped 2 bases from V and 10 bases from J, with 19 bases between. Written as DNA, the CDR3 is TGTGCCAGCAGCGTTGGACCTCGAGTTGGGGGGTCACCCCTCCACTTT. Protein product: CASSVGPRVGGSPLHF.

The chain combines TRBV5-1 with TRBJ1-1, with unresolved D. The germline CDR1 and CDR2 sequences are SGHRS and YFSETQ. This CDR3 has 14 residues. V was shortened by 0 bases and J by 11 bases, with 17 bases between the two germline ends. DNA for the CDR3: TGCGCCAGCAGCTTGGGTTCGGGGATTTCTATGGCTTTCTTT. Its translation: CASSLGSGISMAFF.

The chain joins TRBV2 to TRBJ2-7; D gene unclear. The germline V gene has CDR1 SNHLY and CDR2 FYNNEI. Trimming took off 4 bases at V and 3 bases at J, with 10 bases between the two ends. This CDR3 is 13 amino acids long. In DNA, the CDR3 is TGTGCCAGCAGTGGGATCACCGGCTACGAGCAGTACTTC. Translation: CASSGITGYEQYF.

Points on this clonotype: Relative to the germline gene, one junction end is altered; a read error may explain this. CDR3 bases: TGCGCCAGCAGCTTGCAACCGGGACAAAAGACTGTAGCTTTCTTT. As protein: CASSLQPGQKTVAFF. The J gene is TRBJ1-1, the V gene TRBV5-1, with D possibly matching TRBD1 (6 bases). The CDR3 consists of 15 residues. The germline gives CDR1 SGHRS, CDR2 YFSETQ.

At least ten counts were recorded for this clonotype. The junction departs from the called germline gene at one end, perhaps through a read error. J is TRBJ2-2 and V is TRBV7-7; TRBD1 might be the D (5 bases). The CDR3 has 15 amino acids. Germline CDR1 and CDR2: SSHAT and FNYEAQ (reference sequence). CDR3: CASSLGQGHTGELFF. The CDR3 DNA reads TGTGCTAGCAGCTTAGGGCAGGGCCACACCGGGGAGCTGTTTTTT.

This clonotype was detected a few times. Germline and junction disagree at one end, which may indicate a read error. V is TRBV20-1 and J is TRBJ2-1; tentative D call: TRBD2 (6 bases). The germline V gene has CDR1 DFQATT and CDR2 SNEGSKA (reference sequence). This CDR3 spans 16 amino acids. CDR3 coding DNA: TGCTGTGCTAGGAGATGGTCCCGGGGGAACTACAATGAGCAGTTCTTC. It encodes CCARRWSRGNYNEQFF.

The gene calls are TRBV20-1 and TRBJ1-5; D gene unclear. CDR1 is DFQATT, CDR2 SNEGSKA, per germline (reference sequence). Trimming left V 5 bases short and J 3 bases short, with 8 bases between. The CDR3 runs to 12 residues. The CDR3 is CSAQRLNQPQHF. The CDR3 nucleotides read TGCAGTGCTCAGAGGCTCAATCAGCCCCAGCATTTT.

This clonotype has just a few counts. The CDR3 DNA is TGTGCCATCAGTAACAGGCACACTGAAGCTTTCTTT. Residues: CAISNRHTEAFF. J is TRBJ1-1 and V is TRBV10-3, with D perhaps matching TRBD1 (5 bases). With 5 bases removed from V and 3 bases from J, the gap between germline ends came to 7 bases. Germline values: CDR1 ENHRY, CDR2 SYGVKD. This CDR3 is 12 amino acids long.

The V gene is TRBV6-6, the J gene TRBJ1-3; unclear D gene. V gave up 7 bases and J gave up 5 bases, with 6 bases separating them. In germline, CDR1 is MNHNY, CDR2 SVGAGI (reference sequence). The CDR3 covers 11 residues. The DNA for the CDR3 is TGTGCCAGCAAATCACGAAACACCATATATTTT. Protein: CASKSRNTIYF.

This clonotype has more than one count but fewer than ten. This chain uses TRBV9 with TRBJ1-4; D might be TRBD1 (6 bases). Germline assignment: CDR1 SGDLS and CDR2 YYNGEE. The CDR3 runs 14 residues. V lost 0 bases to trimming and J lost 5 bases, with 8 bases between them. CDR3 in DNA: TGTGCCAGCAGCGTAGATCAGGGGAATGAAAAACTGTTTTTT. Translated, it gives CASSVDQGNEKLFF.

The CDR3 region is CATSRDRKANEKLFF. The CDR3 DNA follows: TGTGCCACCAGCAGAGATCGGAAAGCTAATGAAAAACTGTTTTTT. The rearrangement joins TRBV15 to TRBJ1-4, with no clear D. V was cut by 0 bases and J by 3 bases, with 8 bases left in between. Germline CDR1 and CDR2: LNHNV and YYDKDF (reference sequence). CDR3 length: 15 residues. The full variable domain, with the rest looked up from reference TRBV15 and TRBJ1-4, is DAMVIQNPRYQVTQFGKPVTLSCSQTLNHNVMYWYQQKSSQAPKLLFHYYDKDFNNEADTPDNFQSRRPNTSFCFLDIRSPGLGDTAMYLCATSRDRKANEKLFFGSGTQLSVL.

The CDR3 sequence: CSARDWLGGLAESSYNEQFF. For the CDR3, the DNA is TGCAGTGCTAGAGATTGGCTGGGGGGACTTGCGGAGAGCTCCTACAATGAGCAGTTCTTC. The rearrangement uses TRBV20-1 and TRBJ2-1, with a weak D call TRBD2 (6 bases). The CDR3 loop spans 20 amino acids. Trimming took 0 bases from V and 0 from J, leaving 24 bases between them. CDR1 DFQATT and CDR2 SNEGSKA come from the germline V gene (reference sequence).

Many counts were recorded for this clonotype. The chain has TRBV10-3 and TRBJ1-1, with TRBD1 as a possible D gene (5 bases). The germline CDR1 and CDR2 sequences are ENHRY and SYGVKD. CDR3 length equals 13 residues. Trimming removed 3 bases at V and 4 bases at J, with 9 bases between. DNA of the CDR3: TGTGCCATCAGTGATGGGGGTACCACTGAAGCTTTCTTT. Translating gives CAISDGGTTEAFF.

This clonotype appeared a few times. The J gene is TRBJ1-2, the V gene TRBV18, with 11 bases matching TRBD1. Germline-derived CDR1 and CDR2 are KGHSH and LQKENI. CDR3 length: 17 amino acids. Trimming took 4 bases from V and 0 from J; bases not matched to a gene: 7. The CDR3 DNA reads as TGTGCCAGCTCACAAGCCGGGACAGGGGGTCCTAACTATGGCTACACCTTC. It encodes CASSQAGTGGPNYGYTF.

The chain combines TRBV20-1 with TRBJ2-1; D uncertain. The V end was cut by 7 bases, the J end by 6 bases, with 13 bases between. This CDR3 has 12 residues. CDR1 and CDR2 from the germline V gene are DFQATT and SNEGSKA (reference sequence). The CDR3 DNA is TGCAGTGGCGGTCCCCTTCGCAATGAGCAGTTCTTC. It is translated as CSGGPLRNEQFF.

The CDR3 sequence: CASSLDPSRNQPQHF. The CDR3 DNA sequence: TGTGCCAGCAGCCTTGATCCCTCCCGCAATCAGCCCCAGCATTTT. V usage is TRBV7-2 and J usage is TRBJ1-5; no clear D. The CDR3 spans 15 residues. Germline V gene lookup returns CDR1 SGHTA and CDR2 FQGNSA. With 5 bases removed from V and 2 bases from J, the gap between germline ends came to 13 bases.